Below, 5 T cell receptor beta chains from the same sample are listed, as sequenced in a study of human T cells and chemical hapten exposure. Time point described: patch test 3, about 24 weeks after DPC sensitization. The treatment denotes: therapeutic diphenylcyclopropenone sensitization with weekly scalp DPC. Via MiXCR, TCRdb re-called the RACE reads, giving one row per CDR3 protein. This table holds around 130,000 distinct CDR3 sequences, 11% found once. The sequenced sample was whole blood, obtained in connection with sensitization to the hapten diphenylcyclopropenone (DPC). These receptors all stem from a woman aged 45-65 years with alopecia areata. Some clones in this sample may be carry-over from other donors' samples.

This clonotype was counted between two and nine times. V gene TRBV12-3 or TRBV12-4 combines with J gene TRBJ1-6; TRBD1 aligns across 12 bases. This CDR3 is 17 amino acids long. Losses at the gene ends were 7 bases for V and 11 bases for J; bases not matched to a gene: 15. In DNA form, the CDR3 reads TGTGCCAGCACCTGGGGGGACAGGGGGCGAAGTAAAGCACCCCTCCACTTT. Residues: CASTWGDRGRSKAPLHF.

This clonotype was seen only a few times. The chain is built from TRBV28 and TRBJ2-3; the D is unclear. The CDR3 covers 11 residues. Germline lookup yields CDR1 MDHEN and CDR2 SYDVKM. V was cut by 4 bases and J by 5 bases, with 4 bases left in between. The CDR3 protein is CASSCLDTQYF. Here the CDR3 DNA reads TGTGCCAGCAGTTGTCTAGATACGCAGTATTTT.

This clonotype was seen only a few times. V is TRBV18 and J is TRBJ1-1; D is ambiguous. This CDR3 has 12 amino acids. Trimming cost V 4 bases and J 1 base, with 4 bases left between them. Germline-derived CDR1 and CDR2 are KGHSH and LQKENI. The CDR3 DNA reads as TGTGCCAGCTCACGAGAGAACACTGAAGCTTTCTTT. This encodes CASSRENTEAFF.

This chain joins TRBV7-2 and TRBJ2-2; 13 positions agree with TRBD2. The ends lost 5 bases at V and 2 bases at J; junction bases unmatched: 2. The CDR3 is 16 residues long. Germline CDR1 is SGHTA and CDR2 is FQGNSA. Here the CDR3 DNA reads TGTGCCAGCAGCCGGGGACTAGCGGGAAACACCGGGGAGCTGTTTTTT. Protein sequence: CASSRGLAGNTGELFF. Full variable domain (remainder filled in from reference TRBV7-2 and TRBJ2-2): GAGVSQSPSNKVTEKGKDVELRCDPISGHTALYWYRQSLGQGLEFLIYFQGNSAPDKSGLPSDRFSAERTGGSVSTLTIQRTQQEDSAVYLCASSRGLAGNTGELFFGEGSRLTVL.

This clonotype has only a few counts. The rearrangement links TRBV18 to TRBJ1-4; D gene uncertain. Germline CDR1 and CDR2: KGHSH and LQKENI. The CDR3 totals 16 residues. V lost 0 bases to trimming and J lost 6 bases, with 14 bases between them. The CDR3 reads CASSPPPGLGYEKLFF. The CDR3 DNA is TGTGCCAGCTCACCACCGCCCGGCTTGGGGTATGAAAAACTGTTTTTT. The full variable domain, its missing parts supplied by reference TRBV18 and TRBJ1-4, is NAGVMQNPRHLVRRRGQEARLRCSPMKGHSHVYWYRQLPEEGLKFMVYLQKENIIDESGMPKERFSAEFPKEGPSILRIQQVVRGDSAAYFCASSPPPGLGYEKLFFGSGTQLSVL.